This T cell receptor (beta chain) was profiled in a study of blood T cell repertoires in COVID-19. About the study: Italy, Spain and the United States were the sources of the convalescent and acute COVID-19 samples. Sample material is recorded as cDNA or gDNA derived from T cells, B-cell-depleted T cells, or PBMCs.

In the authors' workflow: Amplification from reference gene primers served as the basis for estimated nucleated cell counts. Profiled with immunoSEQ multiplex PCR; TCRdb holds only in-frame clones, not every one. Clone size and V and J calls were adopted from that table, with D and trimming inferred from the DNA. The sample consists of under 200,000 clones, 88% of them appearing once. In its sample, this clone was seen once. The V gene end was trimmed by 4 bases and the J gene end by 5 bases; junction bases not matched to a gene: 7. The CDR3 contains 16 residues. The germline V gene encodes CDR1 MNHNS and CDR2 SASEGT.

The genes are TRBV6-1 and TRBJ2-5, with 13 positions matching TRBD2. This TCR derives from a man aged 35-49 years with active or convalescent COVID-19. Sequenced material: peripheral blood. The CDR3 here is CASSGTSGRALETQYF. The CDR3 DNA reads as TGTGCCAGCAGTGGAACTAGCGGGAGGGCTCTGGAGACCCAGTACTTC.